A selection of T cell receptor beta chains follows, all from one sample in a study of T-cell reconstitution after alpha-beta-depleted transplantation in children. TCRdb fed the PCR reads into MiXCR, producing one record per CDR3 protein. The sample shows some 300,000 distinct CDR3 sequences, roughly a tenth of them seen only once. The material sequenced was PBMCs, taken before TCRalphabeta/CD19-depleted stem cell transplant. The source is a boy under two years old with acute myeloid leukemia, due to receive a stem cell transplant. CDR3s include the opening cysteine and the closing phenylalanine or tryptophan. Each record gives: D gene, J gene, V gene, clone size, CDR3 DNA, CDR3 protein. The D gene is left open where the match is weak. The size of a clone is reported for some rows only, either as once, few or many, or as a class for expanded clones.

>NA|TRBJ2-1|TRBV5-1|many
TGCGCCAGCAGCTTGGAAATGGACCCTCGGTACAATGAGCAGTTCTTC
CASSLEMDPRYNEQFF
>NA|TRBJ1-2|TRBV7-9|few
TGTGCCAGCAGCTTCCGGGCCCTCTATGGCTACACCTTC
CASSFRALYGYTF
>NA|TRBJ1-2|TRBV28|NA
TGTGCCAGCTATGGACGGATCTATGGCTACACCTTC
CASYGRIYGYTF
>NA|TRBJ1-1|TRBV7-9|NA
TGTGCCAGCAGCTTACACGAAGGACACACTGAAGCTTTCTTT
CASSLHEGHTEAFF
>NA|TRBJ2-4|TRBV5-1|many
TGCGCCAGCAGCTGGGACACGCTAGCCAAAAACATTCAGTACTTC
CASSWDTLAKNIQYF
>NA|TRBJ2-7|TRBV3-1|many
TGTGCCAGCAGCCAAGGAGTGGGGACACACTACGAGCAGTACTTC
CASSQGVGTHYEQYF
>NA|TRBJ1-1|TRBV4-3|few
TGCGCCAGCAGCCAAGAAGGCAGGGCGCAAGCTTTCTTT
CASSQEGRAQAFF
>NA|TRBJ2-7|TRBV3-1|many
TGTGCCAGCAGCCAACGGCGCGGGGTCTCCTACGAGCAGTACTTC
CASSQRRGVSYEQYF
>TRBD1|TRBJ2-2|TRBV12-3/TRBV12-4|many
TGTGCCAGCGGACAGGGCCACGGGGAGCTGTTTTTT
CASGQGHGELFF
>NA|TRBJ2-6|TRBV9|NA
TGTGCCAGCAGCGGGATTAGCTCTGGGGCCAACGTCCTGACTTTC
CASSGISSGANVLTF
>TRBD2|TRBJ2-1|TRBV7-9|many
TGTGCCAGCAGACCTCCGGGACTAGCGAGCAATGAGCAGTTCTTC
CASRPPGLASNEQFF
>TRBD1|TRBJ1-3|TRBV12-3/TRBV12-4|once
TGTGCCAGCAGCAGGGGGAGGGACACCATATATTTT
CASSRGRDTIYF
>NA|TRBJ2-7|TRBV11-3|NA
TGTGCCAGCACCTGGGGAGAGGGCCCCTACGAGCAGTACTTC
CASTWGEGPYEQYF
>TRBD2|TRBJ2-5|TRBV2|few
TGTGCCAGCAGTGGGACTAGCGTGGCTCGAGGGACCCAGTACTTC
CASSGTSVARGTQYF
>NA|TRBJ1-3|TRBV7-9|NA
TGTGCCAGCAGCTTAGAGGGGACCTCTGGAAACACCATATATTTT
CASSLEGTSGNTIYF
>TRBD1|TRBJ1-1|TRBV6-5|NA
TGTGCCAGCAGTTACTCGAGCGGGACAGGGGGCGTTAAGTTCTTT
CASSYSSGTGGVKFF
>NA|TRBJ1-5|TRBV7-8|many
TGTGCCAGCAGCTTAGGGCAGGGGCCCAGAAGCAATCAGCCCCAGCATTTT
CASSLGQGPRSNQPQHF